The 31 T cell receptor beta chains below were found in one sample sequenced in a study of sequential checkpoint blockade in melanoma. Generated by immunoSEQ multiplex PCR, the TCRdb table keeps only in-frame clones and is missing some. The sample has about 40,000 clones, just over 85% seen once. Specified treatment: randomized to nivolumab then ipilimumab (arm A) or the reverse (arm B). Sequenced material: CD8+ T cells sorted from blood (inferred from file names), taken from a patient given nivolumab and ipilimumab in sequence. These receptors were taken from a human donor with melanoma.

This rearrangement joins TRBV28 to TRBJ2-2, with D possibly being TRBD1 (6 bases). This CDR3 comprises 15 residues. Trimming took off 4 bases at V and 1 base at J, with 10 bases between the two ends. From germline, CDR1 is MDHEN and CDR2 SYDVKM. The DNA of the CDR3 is TGTGCCAGCAGTTCGGGACACAGGAACACCGGGGAGCTGTTTTTT. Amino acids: CASSSGHRNTGELFF. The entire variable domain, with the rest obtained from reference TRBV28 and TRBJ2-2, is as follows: DVKVTQSSRYLVKRTGEKVFLECVQDMDHENMFWYRQDPGLGLRLIYFSYDVKMKEKGDIPEGYSVSREKKERFSLILESASTNQTSMYLCASSSGHRNTGELFFGEGSRLTVL.

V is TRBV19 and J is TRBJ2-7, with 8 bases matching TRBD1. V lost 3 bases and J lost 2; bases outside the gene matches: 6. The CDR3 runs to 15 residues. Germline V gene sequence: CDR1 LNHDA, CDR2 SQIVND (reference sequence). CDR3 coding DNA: TGTGCCAGTAGTATCGGACAGGGTTCTGCCTACGAGCAGTACTTC. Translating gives CASSIGQGSAYEQYF.

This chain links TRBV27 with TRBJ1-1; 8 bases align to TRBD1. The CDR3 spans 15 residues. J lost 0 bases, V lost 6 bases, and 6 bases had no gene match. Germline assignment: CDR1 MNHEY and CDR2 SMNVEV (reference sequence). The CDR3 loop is CASRGQAYMNTEAFF. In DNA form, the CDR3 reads TGTGCCAGCAGGGGACAGGCCTATATGAACACTGAAGCTTTCTTT.

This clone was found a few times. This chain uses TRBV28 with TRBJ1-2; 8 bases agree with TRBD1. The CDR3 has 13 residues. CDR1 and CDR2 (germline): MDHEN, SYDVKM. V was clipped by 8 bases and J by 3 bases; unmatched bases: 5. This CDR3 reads CASLRTGYYGYTF. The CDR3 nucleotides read TGTGCCAGCCTCCGGACAGGGTACTATGGCTACACCTTC.

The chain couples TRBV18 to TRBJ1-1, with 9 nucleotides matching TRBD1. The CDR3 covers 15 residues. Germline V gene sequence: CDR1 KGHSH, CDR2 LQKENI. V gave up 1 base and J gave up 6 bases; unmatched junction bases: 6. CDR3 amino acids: CASSPQGQGISEAFF. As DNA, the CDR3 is TGTGCCAGCTCACCACAGGGACAGGGTATCTCTGAAGCTTTCTTT.

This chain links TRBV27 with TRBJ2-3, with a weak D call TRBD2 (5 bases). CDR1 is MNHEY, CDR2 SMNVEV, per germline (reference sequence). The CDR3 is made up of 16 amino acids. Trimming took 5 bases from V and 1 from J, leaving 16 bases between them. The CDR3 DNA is TGTGCCAGCAGTCCCGCAGCGGCGATCCGCACAGATACGCAGTATTTT. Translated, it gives CASSPAAAIRTDTQYF.

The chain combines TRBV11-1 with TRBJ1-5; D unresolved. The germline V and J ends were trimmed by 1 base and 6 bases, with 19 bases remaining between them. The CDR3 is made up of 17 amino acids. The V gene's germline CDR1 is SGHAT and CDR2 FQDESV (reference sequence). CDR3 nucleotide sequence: TGTGCCAGCAGCTTAGTGGCAGGAACCTTGGATAGTCAGCCCCAGCATTTT. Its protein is CASSLVAGTLDSQPQHF. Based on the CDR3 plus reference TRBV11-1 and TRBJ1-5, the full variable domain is EAEVAQSPRYKITEKSQAVAFWCDPISGHATLYWYRQILGQGPELLVQFQDESVVDDSQLPKDRFSAERLKGVDSTLKIQPAELGDSAMYLCASSLVAGTLDSQPQHFGDGTRLSIL.

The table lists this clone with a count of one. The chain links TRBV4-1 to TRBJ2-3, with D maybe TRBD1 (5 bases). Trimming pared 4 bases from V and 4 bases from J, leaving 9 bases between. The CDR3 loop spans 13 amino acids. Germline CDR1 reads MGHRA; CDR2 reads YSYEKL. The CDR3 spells CASSLTDSDTQYF. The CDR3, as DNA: TGCGCCAGCAGCCTGACAGACTCAGATACGCAGTATTTT.

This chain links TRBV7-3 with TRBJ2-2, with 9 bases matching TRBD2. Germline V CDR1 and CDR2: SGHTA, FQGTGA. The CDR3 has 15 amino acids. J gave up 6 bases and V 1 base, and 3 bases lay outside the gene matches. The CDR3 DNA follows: TGTGCCAGCAGCTTAAGGGTAGCGGGAGCCGGGGAGCTGTTTTTT. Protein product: CASSLRVAGAGELFF.

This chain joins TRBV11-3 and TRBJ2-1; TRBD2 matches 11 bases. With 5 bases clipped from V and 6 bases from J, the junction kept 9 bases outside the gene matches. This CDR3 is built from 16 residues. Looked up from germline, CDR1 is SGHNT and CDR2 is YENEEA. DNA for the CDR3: TGTGCCAGCAGCCCCGAACTAGCGGGAGTAAGCAATGAGCAGTTCTTC. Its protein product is CASSPELAGVSNEQFF.

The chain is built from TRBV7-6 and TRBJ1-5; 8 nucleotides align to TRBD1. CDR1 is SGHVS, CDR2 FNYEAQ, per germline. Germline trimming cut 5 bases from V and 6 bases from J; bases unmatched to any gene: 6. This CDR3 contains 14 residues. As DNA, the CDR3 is TGTGCCAGCAGCCCGGACAGGGCCGGTCAGCCCCAGCATTTT. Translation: CASSPDRAGQPQHF.

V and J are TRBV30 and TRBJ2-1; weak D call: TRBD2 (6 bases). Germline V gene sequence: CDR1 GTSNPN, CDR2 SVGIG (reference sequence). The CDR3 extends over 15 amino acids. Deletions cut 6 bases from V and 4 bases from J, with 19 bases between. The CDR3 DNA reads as TGTGCCTGTCCAAAGGGCGGGGTAACTTACAATGAGCAGTTCTTC. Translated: CACPKGGVTYNEQFF. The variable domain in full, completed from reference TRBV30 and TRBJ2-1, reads SQTIHQWPATLVQPVGSPLSLECTVEGTSNPNLYWYRQAAGRGLQLLFYSVGIGQISSEVPQNLSASRPQDRQFILSSKKLLLSDSGFYLCACPKGGVTYNEQFFGPGTRLTVL.

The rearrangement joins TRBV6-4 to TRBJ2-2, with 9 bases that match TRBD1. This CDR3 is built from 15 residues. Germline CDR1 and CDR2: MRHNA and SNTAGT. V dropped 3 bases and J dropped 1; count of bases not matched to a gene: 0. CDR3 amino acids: CASSEGQGNTGELFF. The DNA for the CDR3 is TGTGCCAGCAGTGAGGGACAGGGGAACACCGGGGAGCTGTTTTTT.

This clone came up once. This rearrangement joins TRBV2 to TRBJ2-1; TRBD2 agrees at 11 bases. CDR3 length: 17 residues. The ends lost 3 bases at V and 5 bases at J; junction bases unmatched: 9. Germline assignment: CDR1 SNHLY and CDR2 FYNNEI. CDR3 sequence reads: CASSEFLAGGFDNEQFF. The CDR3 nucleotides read TGTGCCAGCAGTGAGTTTCTAGCGGGAGGTTTTGACAATGAGCAGTTCTTC.

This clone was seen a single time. The CDR3 sequence is CASRLGEGNEQFF. CDR3 bases: TGTGCCAGCAGACTAGGAGAGGGAAATGAGCAGTTCTTC. This chain links TRBV6-4 with TRBJ2-1; D is perhaps TRBD2 (5 bases). CDR3 size: 13 residues. The V gene lost 6 bases and the J gene lost 7 bases, with 13 bases spanning the gap. The germline V gene encodes CDR1 MRHNA and CDR2 SNTAGT.

The CDR3, as DNA: TGTGCCACCAGGGAGACACAGGGACATGAAGCCCTCCACTTT. As protein: CATRETQGHEALHF. The chain combines TRBV15 with TRBJ1-6; perhaps TRBD1 as D (6 bases). The CDR3 has 14 amino acids. Germline V CDR1 and CDR2: LNHNV, YYDKDF (reference sequence). Trimming cost V 6 bases and J 14 bases, with 20 bases left between them.

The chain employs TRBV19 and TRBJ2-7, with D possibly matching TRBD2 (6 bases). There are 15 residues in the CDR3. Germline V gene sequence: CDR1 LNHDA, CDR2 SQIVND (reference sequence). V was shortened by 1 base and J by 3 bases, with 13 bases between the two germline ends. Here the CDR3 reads CASSIGGGPGYEQYF. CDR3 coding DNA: TGTGCCAGTAGTATAGGGGGAGGTCCCGGCTACGAGCAGTACTTC.

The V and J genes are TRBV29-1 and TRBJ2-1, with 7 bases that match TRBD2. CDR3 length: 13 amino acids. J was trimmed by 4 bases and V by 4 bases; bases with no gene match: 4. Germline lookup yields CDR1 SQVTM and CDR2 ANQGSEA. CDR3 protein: CSVAGLKYNEQFF. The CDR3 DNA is TGCAGCGTTGCGGGACTAAAATACAATGAGCAGTTCTTC.

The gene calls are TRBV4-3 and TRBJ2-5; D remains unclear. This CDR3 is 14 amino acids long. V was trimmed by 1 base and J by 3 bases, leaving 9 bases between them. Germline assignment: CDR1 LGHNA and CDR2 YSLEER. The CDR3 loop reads CASSQAPFKETQYF. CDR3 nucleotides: TGCGCCAGCAGCCAAGCTCCCTTTAAAGAGACCCAGTACTTC.

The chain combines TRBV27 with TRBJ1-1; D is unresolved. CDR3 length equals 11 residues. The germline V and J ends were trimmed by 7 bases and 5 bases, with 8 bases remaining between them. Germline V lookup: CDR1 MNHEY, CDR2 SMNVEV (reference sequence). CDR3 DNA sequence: TGTGCCAGCATGCGGGGAACTGAAGCTTTCTTT. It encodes CASMRGTEAFF.

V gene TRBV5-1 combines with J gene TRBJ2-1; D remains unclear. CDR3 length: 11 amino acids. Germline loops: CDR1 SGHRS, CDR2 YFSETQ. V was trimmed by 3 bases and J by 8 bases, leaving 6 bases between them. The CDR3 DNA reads TGCGCCAGCAGCTCCGGGTATGAGCAGTTCTTC. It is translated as CASSSGYEQFF. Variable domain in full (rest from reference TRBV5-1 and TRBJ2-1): KAGVTQTPRYLIKTRGQQVTLSCSPISGHRSVSWYQQTPGQGLQFLFEYFSETQRNKGNFPGRFSGRQFSNSRSEMNVSTLELGDSALYLCASSSGYEQFFGPGTRLTVL.

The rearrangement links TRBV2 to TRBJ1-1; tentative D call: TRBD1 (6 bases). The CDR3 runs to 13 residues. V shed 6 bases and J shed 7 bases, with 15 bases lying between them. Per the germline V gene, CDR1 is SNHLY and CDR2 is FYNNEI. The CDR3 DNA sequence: TGTGCCAGCAGCCCGGGGACACCCTTTGAAGCTTTCTTT. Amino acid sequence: CASSPGTPFEAFF.

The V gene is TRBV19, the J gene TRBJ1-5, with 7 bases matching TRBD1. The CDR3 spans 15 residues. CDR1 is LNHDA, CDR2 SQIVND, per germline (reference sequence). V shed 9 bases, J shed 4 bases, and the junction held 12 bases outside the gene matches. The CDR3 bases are TGTGCCAGCACAGGGGACCCCCCGACGAATCAGCCCCAGCATTTT. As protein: CASTGDPPTNQPQHF.

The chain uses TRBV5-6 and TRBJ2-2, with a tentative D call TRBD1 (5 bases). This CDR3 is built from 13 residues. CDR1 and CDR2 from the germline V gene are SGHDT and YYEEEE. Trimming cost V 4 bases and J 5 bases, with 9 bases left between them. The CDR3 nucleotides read TGTGCCAGCAGCCCAGGGTGGACCGGGGAGCTGTTTTTT. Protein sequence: CASSPGWTGELFF.

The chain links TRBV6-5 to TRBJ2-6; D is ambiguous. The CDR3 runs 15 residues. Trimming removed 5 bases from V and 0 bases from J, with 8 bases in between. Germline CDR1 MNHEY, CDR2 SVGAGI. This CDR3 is CASSLSASGANVLTF. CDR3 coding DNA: TGTGCCAGCAGTCTCAGCGCCTCTGGGGCCAACGTCCTGACTTTC.

The CDR3 loop reads CASSQGLGQGQPQHF. The CDR3, as DNA: TGCGCCAGCAGCCAAGGATTGGGTCAGGGTCAGCCCCAGCATTTT. The chain employs TRBV4-1 and TRBJ1-5, with D possibly matching TRBD1 (5 bases). Trimming left V 1 base short and J 6 bases short, with 13 bases between. This CDR3 is 15 amino acids long. Germline V gene data show CDR1 as MGHRA and CDR2 as YSYEKL.

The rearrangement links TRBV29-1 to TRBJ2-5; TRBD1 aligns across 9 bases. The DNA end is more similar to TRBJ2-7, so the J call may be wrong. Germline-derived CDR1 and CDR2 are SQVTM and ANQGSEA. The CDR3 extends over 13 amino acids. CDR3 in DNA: TGCAGCGTCATCTCCGGGACAGGGTACGAGCAGTACTTC. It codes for CSVISGTGYEQYF.

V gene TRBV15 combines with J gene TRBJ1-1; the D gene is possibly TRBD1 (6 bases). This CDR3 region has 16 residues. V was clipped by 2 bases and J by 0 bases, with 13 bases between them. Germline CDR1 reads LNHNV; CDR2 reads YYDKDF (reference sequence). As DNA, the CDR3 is TGTGCCACCAGCAGACCAACCGGGACAATGAACACTGAAGCTTTCTTT. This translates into CATSRPTGTMNTEAFF.

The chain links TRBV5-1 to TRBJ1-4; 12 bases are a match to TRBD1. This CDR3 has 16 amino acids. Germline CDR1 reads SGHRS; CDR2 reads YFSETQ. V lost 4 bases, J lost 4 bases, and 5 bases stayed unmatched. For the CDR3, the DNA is TGCGCCAGCAGCCTAGGGACAGGGGGCCTTAATGAAAAACTGTTTTTT. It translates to CASSLGTGGLNEKLFF.

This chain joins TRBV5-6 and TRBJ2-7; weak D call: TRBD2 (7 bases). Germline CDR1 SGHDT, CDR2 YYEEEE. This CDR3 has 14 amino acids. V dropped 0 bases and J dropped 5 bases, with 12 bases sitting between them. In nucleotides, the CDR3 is TGTGCCAGCAGCTTGGTTAGGGGGGGCGACGAGCAGTACTTC. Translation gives CASSLVRGGDEQYF.

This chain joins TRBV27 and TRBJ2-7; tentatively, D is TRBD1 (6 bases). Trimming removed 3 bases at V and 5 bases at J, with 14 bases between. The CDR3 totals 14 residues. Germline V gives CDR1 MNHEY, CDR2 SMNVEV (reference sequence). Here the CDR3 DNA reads TGTGCCAGCAGTTTGGGGGACACCTTGGACGAGCAGTACTTC. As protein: CASSLGDTLDEQYF.